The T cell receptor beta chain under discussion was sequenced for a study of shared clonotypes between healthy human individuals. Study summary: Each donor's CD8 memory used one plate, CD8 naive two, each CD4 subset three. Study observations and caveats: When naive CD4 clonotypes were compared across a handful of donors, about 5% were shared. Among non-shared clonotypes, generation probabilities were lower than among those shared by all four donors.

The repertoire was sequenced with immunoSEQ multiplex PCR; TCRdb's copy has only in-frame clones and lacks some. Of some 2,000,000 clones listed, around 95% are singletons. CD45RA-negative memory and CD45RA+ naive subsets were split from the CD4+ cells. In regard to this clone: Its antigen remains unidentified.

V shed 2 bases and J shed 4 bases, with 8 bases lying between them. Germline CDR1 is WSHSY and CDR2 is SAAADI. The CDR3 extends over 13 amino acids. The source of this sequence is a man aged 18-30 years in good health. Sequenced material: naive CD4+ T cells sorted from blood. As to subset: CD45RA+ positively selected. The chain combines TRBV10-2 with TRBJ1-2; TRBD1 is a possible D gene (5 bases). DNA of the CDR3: TGCGCCAGCAGTGAGCCCCAGGGCTATGGCTACACCTTC. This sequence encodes CASSEPQGYGYTF.